Below are 21 T cell receptor beta chains sequenced from a single sample in a study of T cells in Graves' hyperthyroidism and ophthalmopathy. The investigators amplified TCR beta CDR3 regions from RNA transcripts. HTBI primers were employed in a first-round RT-PCR of the TCR CDR3. TCRdb reanalysed the multiplex PCR reads using MiXCR and keeps one entry per CDR3 protein. In the table there are 600,000 to 650,000 distinct CDR3 sequences, 15% to 20% of which are singletons. The sample taken for sequencing was blood. Every receptor here comes from a woman in her twenties or thirties with Graves' hyperthyroidism.

This clonotype showed up just a few times. The chain's CDR3 is CASRPVWAGGNQPQHF. The CDR3 coding sequence is TGTGCCAGCAGGCCTGTCTGGGCTGGTGGCAATCAGCCCCAGCATTTT. This sequence joins TRBV6-2 or TRBV6-3 and TRBJ1-5; D is uncertain. V lost 6 bases and J lost 2, with 17 bases in between. Germline V gene data show CDR1 as MNHEY and CDR2 as SVGEGT. The CDR3 loop spans 16 amino acids.

This clonotype appeared many times. The DNA of the CDR3 is TGTGCCACCAGTGGGAGGGAAGAGACCCAGTACTTC. Amino acid sequence: CATSGREETQYF. The J gene is TRBJ2-5, the V gene TRBV24-1, with a possible D match to TRBD2 (6 bases). Germline CDR1 reads KGHDR; CDR2 reads SFDVKD. The germline V and J ends were trimmed by 5 bases and 3 bases, with 6 bases remaining between them. This CDR3 is 12 amino acids long.

This clonotype appeared a few times. This chain connects TRBV24-1 to TRBJ2-3; TRBD1 aligns across 7 bases. The CDR3 runs 16 residues. V lost 4 bases to trimming and J lost 2 bases; unmatched junction nucleotides: 8. Germline V lookup: CDR1 KGHDR, CDR2 SFDVKD. In nucleotides, the CDR3 is TGTGCCACCAGTGACAACAGGGGTTCGGTCACAGATACGCAGTATTTT. Protein product: CATSDNRGSVTDTQYF.

This clonotype was counted at least ten times. This chain links TRBV2 with TRBJ2-7; TRBD2 aligns across 9 bases. V was clipped by 6 bases and J by 2 bases; unmatched bases: 8. The CDR3 consists of 15 residues. CDR1 and CDR2 (germline): SNHLY, FYNNEI. The CDR3 reads CASRDSSGAAYEQYF. In nucleotides, the CDR3 is TGTGCCAGCAGGGACTCTAGCGGGGCTGCCTACGAGCAGTACTTC.

This clonotype was seen at least ten times. V is TRBV20-1 and J is TRBJ2-3; the D is unclear. Germline V gene lookup returns CDR1 DFQATT and CDR2 SNEGSKA (reference sequence). V lost 3 bases and J 0 bases, leaving 7 bases between the germline ends. The length of the CDR3 is 13 residues. CDR3 DNA sequence: TGCAGTGCTAGCGGCACTAGCACAGATACGCAGTATTTT. Residues: CSASGTSTDTQYF.

This clonotype was counted a few times. The chain couples TRBV4-1 to TRBJ1-5; D ambiguous. The length of the CDR3 is 13 residues. Per the germline V gene, CDR1 is MGHRA and CDR2 is YSYEKL. V was pared by 4 bases and J by 7 bases, with 11 bases between. CDR3 sequence reads: CASSPPMEQPQHF. In DNA form, the CDR3 reads TGCGCCAGCAGCCCGCCGATGGAACAGCCCCAGCATTTT.

This clonotype was seen repeatedly, ten times or more. The rearrangement links TRBV12-3 or TRBV12-4 to TRBJ2-1, with 8 bases lining up with TRBD1. This CDR3 comprises 20 residues. J was trimmed by 7 bases and V by 6 bases; bases with no gene match: 26. Here the CDR3 reads CASSPSDRERLGFGWNEQFF. CDR3 sequence (DNA): TGTGCCAGCAGCCCATCGGACAGGGAGCGGTTAGGTTTCGGATGGAATGAGCAGTTCTTC.

This clonotype was observed many times. The chain carries TRBV2 and TRBJ2-7; a weak D match, TRBD2 (5 bases). This CDR3 contains 13 residues. Trimming removed 0 bases from V and 7 bases from J, with 10 bases in between. Per the germline V gene, CDR1 is SNHLY and CDR2 is FYNNEI. The CDR3 DNA reads TGTGCCAGCAGTGAAGCGGGAGTGGGAGAGCAGTACTTC. This sequence encodes CASSEAGVGEQYF. The whole variable domain, filled in from reference TRBV2 and TRBJ2-7, reads EPEVTQTPSHQVTQMGQEVILRCVPISNHLYFYWYRQILGQKVEFLVSFYNNEISEKSEIFDDQFSVERPDGSNFTLKIRSTKLEDSAMYFCASSEAGVGEQYFGPGTRLTVT.

Many counts were recorded for this clonotype. The genes are TRBV6-1 and TRBJ1-1; TRBD1 agrees at 7 bases. Germline CDR1 and CDR2: MNHNS and SASEGT. The CDR3 loop spans 12 amino acids. V was clipped by 9 bases and J by 5 bases; unmatched bases: 6. The CDR3 here is CASEQGKTEAFF. The CDR3 DNA reads TGTGCCAGTGAACAGGGGAAAACTGAAGCTTTCTTT.

This clonotype appeared many times. J is TRBJ2-7 and V is TRBV28; TRBD1 is a possible D gene (5 bases). The CDR3 sequence is 13 residues long. CDR1 MDHEN and CDR2 SYDVKM come from the germline V gene. Trimming cost V 7 bases and J 3 bases, with 13 bases left between them. CDR3 sequence reads: CASTSGQNYEQYF. The CDR3 region has the DNA TGTGCCAGCACCTCAGGACAAAACTACGAGCAGTACTTC. The variable domain in full, with the rest retrieved from reference TRBV28 and TRBJ2-7, is DVKVTQSSRYLVKRTGEKVFLECVQDMDHENMFWYRQDPGLGLRLIYFSYDVKMKEKGDIPEGYSVSREKKERFSLILESASTNQTSMYLCASTSGQNYEQYFGPGTRLTVT.

Turning to this clonotype: A much larger clonotype is one base distant, so this may be a read error. The conserved closing phenylalanine or tryptophan is absent in this CDR3, likely reflecting a read error. The chain employs TRBV28 and TRBJ2-1, with 9 bases identical to TRBD1. The ends lost 6 bases at V and 8 bases at J; junction bases unmatched: 8. This CDR3 has 14 residues. From germline, CDR1 is MDHEN and CDR2 SYDVKM. The CDR3 region has the DNA TGTGCCAGCAGGCCCCCACAGGGGGCTTATGAGCAGTTCCTC. It encodes CASRPPQGAYEQFL.

This clonotype was seen more than once but under ten times. The V call is TRBV2, the J call TRBJ2-7; the D gene could be TRBD1 or TRBD2 (5 bases each). In germline, CDR1 is SNHLY, CDR2 FYNNEI. The CDR3 spans 14 residues. The germline V and J ends were trimmed by 7 bases and 0 bases, with 13 bases remaining between them. CDR3 sequence reads: CASNGDQFSYEQYF. CDR3 bases: TGTGCCAGCAACGGGGACCAATTCTCCTACGAGCAGTACTTC. The full variable domain, rest sourced from reference TRBV2 and TRBJ2-7, is EPEVTQTPSHQVTQMGQEVILRCVPISNHLYFYWYRQILGQKVEFLVSFYNNEISEKSEIFDDQFSVERPDGSNFTLKIRSTKLEDSAMYFCASNGDQFSYEQYFGPGTRLTVT.

This clonotype was found a few times. The V call is TRBV28, the J call TRBJ2-1; 14 positions agree with TRBD2. V shed 6 bases, J shed 0 bases, and the junction held 10 bases outside the gene matches. CDR1 MDHEN and CDR2 SYDVKM come from the germline V gene. The CDR3 has 19 amino acids. CDR3 loop: CASRLQAGTSGSSYNEQFF. The CDR3 DNA follows: TGTGCCAGCAGACTTCAGGCCGGGACTAGCGGGAGCTCCTACAATGAGCAGTTCTTC.

This clonotype was recorded once. The rearrangement uses TRBV7-2 and TRBJ1-3; D may be TRBD1 (6 bases). This CDR3 has 16 amino acids. The germline gives CDR1 SGHTA, CDR2 FQGNSA. Trimming removed 2 bases from V and 0 bases from J, with 11 bases in between. In DNA form, the CDR3 reads TGTGCCAGCAGCTTAACAGGGCCCAACTCTGGAAACACCATATATTTT. Its translation is CASSLTGPNSGNTIYF.

The genes are TRBV6-1 and TRBJ1-5; D might be TRBD1 (6 bases). Germline loops: CDR1 MNHNS, CDR2 SASEGT. This CDR3 comprises 16 residues. The V gene lost 4 bases and the J gene lost 6 bases, with 19 bases spanning the gap. The chain's CDR3 is CASSGQSRGLGQPQHF. As DNA, the CDR3 is TGTGCCAGCAGTGGACAGAGCAGGGGTCTAGGTCAGCCCCAGCATTTT.

This clonotype was seen a few times. This sequence joins TRBV9 and TRBJ2-3; D is uncertain. V lost 1 base and J lost 0, with 12 bases in between. The CDR3 loop spans 16 amino acids. Germline CDR1 reads SGDLS; CDR2 reads YYNGEE. The CDR3 region is CASSVSSASSTDTQYF. The CDR3 DNA sequence: TGTGCCAGCAGCGTATCTTCAGCCTCCAGCACAGATACGCAGTATTTT.

This clonotype was found many times. The chain joins TRBV2 to TRBJ2-1, with TRBD2 matching over 7 bases. Germline trimming cut 2 bases from V and 4 bases from J; bases unmatched to any gene: 8. The CDR3 runs to 16 residues. CDR1 is SNHLY and CDR2 is FYNNEI in the germline V gene. DNA for the CDR3: TGTGCCAGCAGTGAAATGGGTCTAGCGGAGTACAATGAGCAGTTCTTC. This sequence encodes CASSEMGLAEYNEQFF.

This clonotype has a count of ten or more. The chain is built from TRBV7-2 and TRBJ2-7; D gene ambiguous. Trimming shortened V by 4 bases and J by 3 bases, and 16 bases separated the two germline ends. This CDR3 is built from 15 residues. CDR1 is SGHTA, CDR2 FQGNSA, per germline. The CDR3 here is CASSSRDRLGYEQYF. The DNA for the CDR3 is TGTGCCAGCAGCTCCCGAGACCGTCTCGGCTACGAGCAGTACTTC.

This clonotype appeared many times. V gene TRBV20-1 combines with J gene TRBJ2-1; possible D gene TRBD2, 6 bases. V gave up 6 bases and J gave up 3 bases, with 15 bases separating them. Germline loops: CDR1 DFQATT, CDR2 SNEGSKA (reference sequence). The CDR3 length is 14 residues. Here the CDR3 DNA reads TGCAGTGCCGTGGGGGGAGTCCTCTACAATGAGCAGTTCTTC. Its translation: CSAVGGVLYNEQFF.

This clonotype was detected ten times or more. This chain joins TRBV11-2 and TRBJ2-1; D gene unclear. The CDR3 is 13 residues long. Germline V lookup: CDR1 SGHAT, CDR2 FQNNGV. Trimming removed 0 bases at V and 10 bases at J, with 10 bases between. The CDR3 is CASSLEPLKEQFF. CDR3 DNA: TGTGCCAGCAGCTTAGAGCCTCTGAAAGAGCAGTTCTTC.

The sample holds many counts of this clonotype. V and J are TRBV20-1 and TRBJ2-1; TRBD2 is a possible D gene (6 bases). Germline assignment: CDR1 DFQATT and CDR2 SNEGSKA (reference sequence). The CDR3 contains 13 residues. Trimming removed 3 bases at V and 2 bases at J, with 8 bases between. The CDR3 DNA reads as TGCAGTGCTAGCGGGAGCACCTACAATGAGCAGTTCTTC. Its translation: CSASGSTYNEQFF.